A single sample is the source of the 9 T cell receptor gamma chains below, sequenced in a study of Vδ1+ human thymocytes. Whole-study findings and limits: Highly polyclonal TRG and TRD repertoires with Gaussian CDR3 length distributions appeared in thymus.

These receptors' targets are unknown. Sequences come from RNA converted to cDNA by reverse transcription. Multiplex PCR used pooled V-gene forward primers and a constant-region reverse primer to amplify CDR3s. TCRdb re-called the multiplex PCR reads through CATT. The repertoire holds tens of thousands of gamma-chain clones, with around 13% as singletons. The sequencing input was Vdelta1+ gamma-delta thymocytes from the thymus. The sample's subset: FACS-sorted CD3+ TCRalphabeta- TCRVdelta1+ TCRVdelta2- thymocytes. The receptors derive from a child under two years old who had congenital heart surgery.

The chain recombines TRGV8 with TRGJP2. Germline V gives CDR1 VENAVY, CDR2 YDSYNSRV. J was trimmed by 3 bases and V by 3 bases; bases with no gene match: 10. This CDR3 contains 16 residues. The CDR3 loop reads CATWDRRIGSDWIKTF. The CDR3 nucleotides read TGTGCCACCTGGGATCGACGTATCGGTAGTGATTGGATCAAGACGTTT.

This clone has more than one count but fewer than ten. The J gene is TRGJP2, the V gene TRGV8. This CDR3 contains 12 residues. The J segment lost 2 bases and the V segment lost 11 bases, leaving 5 bases of the junction unmatched. Per germline, CDR1 VENAVY and CDR2 YDSYNSRV. CDR3 amino acids: CANPSSDWIKTF. CDR3 DNA: TGTGCCAACCCAAGTAGTGATTGGATCAAGACGTTT.

Worth noting for this clone: The junction departs from the called germline gene at one end, perhaps through a read error. This sequence joins TRGV4 and TRGJ1 or TRGJ2. Germline loops: CDR1 EGSTGY, CDR2 YDSYTSSV. The CDR3 covers 15 residues. This CDR3 is CATWNGRRGYYKKLF. Written as DNA, the CDR3 is TGTGCCACCTGGAATGGCAGGAGGGGTTATTATAAGAAACTCTTT.

This clone was detected a few times. The rearrangement joins TRGV2 to TRGJP2. The CDR3 runs to 16 residues. Germline-derived CDR1 and CDR2 are EGSNGY and YDSYNSKV. Losses at the gene ends were 0 bases for V and 6 bases for J; bases not matched to a gene: 10. The CDR3: CATWDGLHYGDWIKTF. CDR3 nucleotides: TGTGCCACCTGGGACGGGCTACACTATGGTGATTGGATCAAGACGTTT.

On this clone: Given a far larger clone just one base away, this is likely a sequencing read error. This sample includes further DNA sequences coding for the same CDR3. The V gene is TRGV9, the J gene TRGJP. This CDR3 has 16 amino acids. Germline V lookup: CDR1 GITISATS, CDR2 ISYDGTV (reference sequence). This CDR3 reads CALWEVQELGKKIKVF. The CDR3 coding sequence is TGTGCCTTGTGGGAGGTGCAAGAGTTGGGCAAAAAAATCAAGGTATTC.

V gene TRGV2 combines with J gene TRGJ1 or TRGJ2. V trimming: 11 bases; J trimming: 7 bases; junction bases outside the gene matches: 14. Per the germline V gene, CDR1 is EGSNGY and CDR2 is YDSYNSKV. This CDR3 has 12 amino acids. CDR3 region: CAISCPRYKKLF. The CDR3 nucleotides are TGTGCCATCTCCTGCCCACGGTATAAGAAACTCTTT.

This clone was seen more than once but under ten times. The sample contains more than one DNA sequence encoding this CDR3. The chain recombines TRGV9 with TRGJP. The CDR3 totals 16 residues. Germline V CDR1 and CDR2: GITISATS, ISYDGTV (reference sequence). With V trimmed by 0 bases and J by 7 bases, 3 bases remained unmatched. The CDR3 protein is CALWEVRELGKKIKVF. Written as DNA, the CDR3 is TGTGCCTTGTGGGAGGTGCGTGAGTTGGGCAAAAAAATCAAGGTATTT.

The V call is TRGV8, the J call TRGJ1 or TRGJ2. This CDR3 has 12 residues. J gave up 8 bases and V 4 bases, and 8 bases lay outside the gene matches. The V gene's germline CDR1 is VENAVY and CDR2 YDSYNSRV. The chain's CDR3 is CATWDRLNKKLF. Here the CDR3 DNA reads TGTGCCACCTGGGACCGCCTGAATAAGAAACTCTTT.

This clone came up a few times. The chain joins TRGV4 to TRGJ1 or TRGJ2. With 2 bases clipped from V and 5 bases from J, the junction kept 12 bases outside the gene matches. CDR1 and CDR2 (germline): EGSTGY, YDSYTSSV. The CDR3 runs 15 residues. The CDR3 here is CATWDALNRDYKKLF. The CDR3 coding sequence is TGTGCCACCTGGGATGCATTAAATAGGGATTATAAGAAACTCTTT.